These 32 T cell receptor beta chains share one sample of origin, sequenced in a study of blood T cells in healthy people across ages. The use of a sample-barcoded 5' primer and a J-beta primer mix characterized a second PCR of roughly 7 to 11 cycles. TCRdb analysed the 5' RACE reads with MiXCR anew, one entry per CDR3 protein. The table lists around 2 million distinct CDR3 sequences, approximately 39% of them singletons. Source material: blood. The receptor set was obtained from a human donor in good health.

This clonotype occurred a few times. The V gene is TRBV7-2, the J gene TRBJ2-3, with 7 nucleotides matching TRBD2. V lost 3 bases, J lost 4 bases, and 10 bases stayed unmatched. Germline V lookup: CDR1 SGHTA, CDR2 FQGNSA. The CDR3 length is 16 residues. The CDR3 region is CASSLGLAVTADTQYF. CDR3 DNA: TGTGCCAGCAGCTTGGGGCTAGCGGTAACAGCAGATACGCAGTATTTT. Variable domain in full (rest from reference TRBV7-2 and TRBJ2-3): GAGVSQSPSNKVTEKGKDVELRCDPISGHTALYWYRQSLGQGLEFLIYFQGNSAPDKSGLPSDRFSAERTGGSVSTLTIQRTQQEDSAVYLCASSLGLAVTADTQYFGPGTRLTVL.

V gene TRBV6-5 combines with J gene TRBJ2-1; D tentatively fits TRBD1 or TRBD2 (5 bases each). Trimming left V 6 bases short and J 8 bases short, with 17 bases between. The germline CDR1 and CDR2 sequences are MNHEY and SVGAGI. The CDR3 consists of 14 residues. Written as DNA, the CDR3 is TGTGCCAGCAGCCCTTCCCCGGGACCATATGAGCAGTTCTTC. Translation gives CASSPSPGPYEQFF.

This clonotype has only a few counts. The V gene is TRBV20-1, the J gene TRBJ2-6; tentatively, D is TRBD1 (6 bases). CDR3 length: 15 residues. Trimming removed 5 bases at V and 2 bases at J, with 13 bases between. CDR1 and CDR2 (germline): DFQATT, SNEGSKA (reference sequence). CDR3 residues: CSAPDTGTGANVLTF. The CDR3 DNA sequence: TGCAGTGCTCCCGATACAGGGACTGGGGCCAACGTCCTGACTTTC.

The chain employs TRBV20-1 and TRBJ1-4; TRBD1 matches 8 bases. This CDR3 is built from 13 residues. The junction had 2 bases not matched to a gene; V was cut back by 1 base and J by 7 bases. Germline lookup yields CDR1 DFQATT and CDR2 SNEGSKA (reference sequence). The DNA of the CDR3 is TGCAGTGCTAGAGCAGGGGGCGTTGAAAAACTGTTTTTT. Protein product: CSARAGGVEKLFF.

This clonotype was found once. V usage is TRBV20-1 and J usage is TRBJ2-5, with 8 bases aligning to TRBD2. The germline CDR1 and CDR2 sequences are DFQATT and SNEGSKA (reference sequence). This CDR3 spans 14 amino acids. V lost 3 bases, J lost 5 bases, and 8 bases stayed unmatched. CDR3 region: CSARGLVSLETQYF. CDR3 DNA sequence: TGCAGTGCTAGGGGACTAGTTTCGCTGGAGACCCAGTACTTC.

This clonotype was seen a handful of times. The chain has TRBV19 and TRBJ1-5, with TRBD1 identical over 10 bases. CDR1 LNHDA and CDR2 SQIVND come from the germline V gene (reference sequence). There are 15 residues in the CDR3. The junction had 6 bases not matched to a gene; V was cut back by 6 bases and J by 4 bases. CDR3 region: CASSRDRGLNQPQHF. CDR3 coding DNA: TGTGCCAGTAGCCGGGACAGGGGCCTAAATCAGCCCCAGCATTTT.

The chain couples TRBV12-3 or TRBV12-4 to TRBJ2-7; D gene ambiguous. There are 14 residues in the CDR3. Trimming pared 6 bases from V and 2 bases from J, leaving 14 bases between. CDR3 in amino acids: CASSRDLLPYEQYF. The CDR3 nucleotides read TGTGCCAGCAGCCGAGACTTACTCCCCTACGAGCAGTACTTC.

This clonotype turned up a few times. V is TRBV9 and J is TRBJ1-1; D is undetermined. The CDR3 runs to 16 residues. Trimming stripped 4 bases from V and 6 bases from J, with 22 bases between. Germline CDR1 SGDLS, CDR2 YYNGEE. CDR3: CASSPPRGRSRAEAFF. The CDR3 coding sequence is TGTGCCAGCAGCCCTCCCCGGGGAAGGTCACGCGCTGAAGCTTTCTTT.

This clonotype was seen a handful of times. V is TRBV5-1 and J is TRBJ2-6; no clear D. This CDR3 is 17 amino acids long. The germline gives CDR1 SGHRS, CDR2 YFSETQ. V gave up 3 bases and J gave up 1 base, with 14 bases separating them. CDR3 bases: TGCGCCAGCAGCTGGGAACGACAAAGTTCTGGGGCCAACGTCCTGACTTTC. Amino acid sequence: CASSWERQSSGANVLTF.

V and J are TRBV12-3 or TRBV12-4 and TRBJ2-5, with 10 bases identical to TRBD1. The J segment lost 6 bases and the V segment lost 3 bases, leaving 7 bases of the junction unmatched. The CDR3 has 15 residues. CDR3: CASSFGQGVGKTQYF. CDR3 DNA sequence: TGTGCCAGCAGTTTTGGACAGGGGGTAGGAAAGACCCAGTACTTC.

CDR3 DNA: TGTGCCAGCAGCCTTCCGGGACTACAAGCAGGGGCTAATGAAAAACTGTTTTTT. Its translation: CASSLPGLQAGANEKLFF. V usage is TRBV7-9 and J usage is TRBJ1-4; D is perhaps TRBD1 (6 bases). V was shortened by 5 bases and J by 3 bases, with 22 bases between the two germline ends. CDR1 and CDR2 (germline): SEHNR, FQNEAQ (reference sequence). This CDR3 has 18 amino acids.

This clonotype has just a few counts. The J gene is TRBJ2-1, the V gene TRBV10-3; D not resolved. Germline-derived CDR1 and CDR2 are ENHRY and SYGVKD. Trimming removed 7 bases at V and 9 bases at J, with 10 bases between. This CDR3 spans 11 amino acids. The CDR3 DNA reads TGTGCCATCATGAACGGCCGTGAGCAGTTCTTC. Protein product: CAIMNGREQFF.

The rearrangement joins TRBV28 to TRBJ2-7, with D possibly called TRBD1 or TRBD2 (5 bases each). Trimming stripped 3 bases from V and 2 bases from J, with 11 bases between. CDR1 and CDR2 from the germline V gene are MDHEN and SYDVKM. The CDR3 has 14 amino acids. In nucleotides, the CDR3 is TGTGCCAGCAGTTTCGGGGCCCTACCCTACGAGCAGTACTTC. This encodes CASSFGALPYEQYF.

The rearrangement joins TRBV6-2 or TRBV6-3 to TRBJ2-1; TRBD2 is a possible D gene (5 bases). This CDR3 has 13 residues. The germline V and J ends were trimmed by 10 bases and 2 bases, with 12 bases remaining between them. Germline V gene sequence: CDR1 MNHEY, CDR2 SVGEGT. The CDR3 DNA follows: TGTGCCATCCGCCGGGATCCCTACAATGAGCAGTTCTTC. Its protein product is CAIRRDPYNEQFF.

The sample holds a few counts of this clonotype. The chain is built from TRBV7-2 and TRBJ2-7; D is uncertain. V lost 1 base, J lost 0 bases, and 10 bases lay in between. The CDR3 loop spans 15 amino acids. CDR1 and CDR2 from the germline V gene are SGHTA and FQGNSA. The CDR3 spells CASSLVSAASYEQYF. The DNA of the CDR3 is TGTGCCAGCAGCTTAGTATCGGCAGCCTCCTACGAGCAGTACTTC.

The chain recombines TRBV2 with TRBJ2-3, with a weak D call TRBD2 (5 bases). The CDR3 extends over 14 amino acids. The V end lost 5 bases, the J end lost 6 bases, and 15 bases lay between the germline ends. CDR1 SNHLY and CDR2 FYNNEI come from the germline V gene. The CDR3 sequence: CASSPGNAADTQYF. The CDR3 nucleotides are TGTGCCAGCAGTCCGGGAAACGCCGCGGATACGCAGTATTTT. Full variable domain (missing parts from reference TRBV2 and TRBJ2-3): EPEVTQTPSHQVTQMGQEVILRCVPISNHLYFYWYRQILGQKVEFLVSFYNNEISEKSEIFDDQFSVERPDGSNFTLKIRSTKLEDSAMYFCASSPGNAADTQYFGPGTRLTVL.

Here the CDR3 DNA reads TGTGCCAGCAGCCTTCGAGGACAGGGGTTAGATGGCTACACCTTC. Translating it yields CASSLRGQGLDGYTF. The chain recombines TRBV7-9 with TRBJ1-2, with 9 nucleotides matching TRBD1. The CDR3 is 15 amino acids. Germline lookup yields CDR1 SEHNR and CDR2 FQNEAQ (reference sequence). Trimming removed 5 bases from V and 6 bases from J; junction bases left unmatched: 10.

The chain is built from TRBV7-2 and TRBJ1-1; D call uncertain. CDR3 length: 14 amino acids. Trimming took off 5 bases at V and 11 bases at J, with 21 bases between the two ends. Germline loops: CDR1 SGHTA, CDR2 FQGNSA. The CDR3 nucleotides are TGTGCCAGCAGCCCCCGCAATACCTATATTGGGGCTTTCTTT. The encoded protein is CASSPRNTYIGAFF.

The table lists this clonotype with a few counts. The rearrangement joins TRBV2 to TRBJ1-2, with 7 bases lining up with TRBD1. There are 19 residues in the CDR3. V lost 0 bases and J lost 2; bases outside the gene matches: 15. Germline CDR1 SNHLY, CDR2 FYNNEI. CDR3 DNA: TGTGCCAGCAGTGAAGCACCGGGGACAGCGTTAGCCTTAAACTATGGCTACACCTTC. The encoded protein is CASSEAPGTALALNYGYTF.

The chain uses TRBV5-1 and TRBJ1-4; unclear D gene. This CDR3 contains 15 residues. CDR1 is SGHRS and CDR2 is YFSETQ in the germline V gene. The V and J ends lost 0 bases and 5 bases respectively, with 11 bases between them. The CDR3 DNA reads TGCGCCAGCAGCTTGGTACCCGGGCCGAATGAAAAACTGTTTTTT. Protein product: CASSLVPGPNEKLFF.

In this sample, this clonotype turned up a few times. This chain uses TRBV4-2 with TRBJ2-1; TRBD1 might be the D (5 bases). V was shortened by 0 bases and J by 4 bases, with 13 bases between the two germline ends. CDR1 is LGHNA, CDR2 YNFKEQ, per germline. The CDR3 is 16 amino acids. CDR3 loop: CASSQDLDNRYNEQFF. Here the CDR3 DNA reads TGTGCCAGCAGCCAAGATCTTGATAACAGGTACAATGAGCAGTTCTTC.

CDR3: CASSPESGTGLYEQYF. In nucleotides, the CDR3 is TGTGCCAGCAGCCCCGAGTCCGGGACTGGCTTATACGAGCAGTACTTC. The V and J genes are TRBV7-9 and TRBJ2-5; D might be TRBD2 (6 bases). With the DNA end fitting TRBJ2-7 better, the J assignment may be wrong. The CDR3 is made up of 16 amino acids. The germline CDR1 and CDR2 sequences are SEHNR and FQNEAQ (reference sequence).

This clonotype was seen once. The chain joins TRBV4-2 to TRBJ1-5, with D hard to call. CDR3 length equals 15 residues. Trimming stripped 4 bases from V and 0 bases from J, with 10 bases between. Germline V gene lookup returns CDR1 LGHNA and CDR2 YNFKEQ. The CDR3 protein is CASSPKSDSNQPQHF. In DNA, the CDR3 is TGTGCCAGCAGCCCCAAAAGTGATAGCAATCAGCCCCAGCATTTT.

V usage is TRBV10-3 and J usage is TRBJ2-3, with a weak D call TRBD2 (6 bases). Trimming removed 10 bases at V and 0 bases at J, with 14 bases between. The V gene's germline CDR1 is ENHRY and CDR2 SYGVKD. The CDR3 is 14 amino acids. CDR3 bases: TGTGCCACCGGAGCGGAGGGCAGCACAGATACGCAGTATTTT. Encoded protein: CATGAEGSTDTQYF.

The chain joins TRBV2 to TRBJ2-1, with TRBD2 matching over 11 bases. V shed 8 bases and J 6 bases; nucleotides not matched to a gene: 6. The CDR3 extends over 14 amino acids. The germline V gene encodes CDR1 SNHLY and CDR2 FYNNEI. The CDR3 DNA is TGTGCCAGCCAACAACTAGCGGGGGTCAATGAGCAGTTCTTC. Translated, it gives CASQQLAGVNEQFF.

Comments on this clonotype: Sequence at one end of the junction differs from germline and may be a read error. The CDR3 spells CSVDPIFGRGPNNGQFF. For the CDR3, the DNA is TGCAGCGTTGATCCGATCTTTGGGAGGGGGCCTAACAATGGGCAGTTCTTC. The V and J genes are TRBV29-1 and TRBJ2-1; either TRBD1 or TRBD2 may fit D (7 bases each). The CDR3 is 17 residues long. From germline, CDR1 is SQVTM and CDR2 ANQGSEA.

The J gene is TRBJ2-1, the V gene TRBV7-2; 7 nucleotides align to TRBD1. J lost 10 bases, V lost 4 bases, and 10 bases had no gene match. CDR1 and CDR2 from the germline V gene are SGHTA and FQGNSA. This CDR3 comprises 14 residues. CDR3 bases: TGTGCCAGCAGCTCTACCCATAAAGGGGGCGAGCAGTTCTTC. This translates into CASSSTHKGGEQFF.

The chain has TRBV12-3 or TRBV12-4 and TRBJ1-6; D is possibly TRBD1 (5 bases). CDR3 length equals 15 residues. V lost 3 bases and J lost 9, with 15 bases in between. CDR3 sequence reads: CASSFNRLSGSPLHF. In DNA form, the CDR3 reads TGTGCCAGCAGTTTTAACAGGCTAAGTGGTTCACCCCTCCACTTT.

The gene calls are TRBV29-1 and TRBJ2-3; TRBD1 is a possible D gene (6 bases). This CDR3 is built from 13 residues. The germline gives CDR1 SQVTM, CDR2 ANQGSEA. The V and J ends lost 3 bases and 4 bases respectively, with 11 bases between them. The CDR3 sequence: CSVESGGSDTQYF. As DNA, the CDR3 is TGCAGCGTTGAGAGTGGGGGCTCAGATACGCAGTATTTT.

The sample holds a few counts of this clonotype. The CDR3 bases are TGTGCCAGCAGCTTCGCCCCGGAAAGCACTGAAGCTTTCTTT. Protein: CASSFAPESTEAFF. V and J are TRBV7-2 and TRBJ1-1; D not resolved. Trimming removed 3 bases from V and 4 bases from J, with 12 bases in between. The CDR3 extends over 14 amino acids. Germline CDR1 SGHTA, CDR2 FQGNSA.

The genes are TRBV7-2 and TRBJ2-5, with 8 bases lining up with TRBD2. The J segment lost 9 bases and the V segment lost 1 base, leaving 7 bases of the junction unmatched. From germline, CDR1 is SGHTA and CDR2 FQGNSA. This CDR3 comprises 14 residues. The CDR3 reads CASSLDGGALSQYF. Here the CDR3 DNA reads TGTGCCAGCAGCTTAGACGGGGGGGCACTCTCCCAGTACTTC.

This clonotype was seen repeatedly, ten times or more. The CDR3 bases are TGTGCCAGCAGTTTATCGAGTCCCTACGAGCAGTACTTC. Its translation: CASSLSSPYEQYF. The chain recombines TRBV27 with TRBJ2-7; the D is unclear. The CDR3 has 13 residues. The germline V and J ends were trimmed by 0 bases and 2 bases, with 5 bases remaining between them. In germline, CDR1 is MNHEY, CDR2 SMNVEV (reference sequence).